A selection of T cell receptor beta chains follows, all from one sample in a study of CD8 T cells in Susac syndrome. TCRdb used MiXCR to reprocess the immunoSEQ multiplex PCR reads, holding one entry per CDR3 protein. Among some 110,000 distinct CDR3 sequences, approximately 93% were seen once, and the ten largest hold 0.093%. Input material: CD4+ T cells from PBMCs. The source of these receptors is a human donor with multiple sclerosis. Each CDR3 is given with its conserved first and last residue. Each record gives: V gene, CDR3 protein.

TRBV28,CASSFPPGLAGTMIQETQYF
TRBV5-6,CASSGRGAAHEQYF
TRBV4-2,CASSHGQGGPETQYF
TRBV18,CASSPPAGTYEQYF
TRBV7-7,CASSLDTGELFF
TRBV29-1,CSIITGINNEQFF
TRBV9,CATSPTDPSDGYTF
TRBV7-9,CASSFSNRAFQETQYF
TRBV7-2,CASSLVSGGVGELFF
TRBV7-2,CASSLERQPTGELFF
TRBV20-1,CSGVDRDPYEQYF
TRBV30,CAWGRGQLSGNTIYF
TRBV28,CASTHPGPPLKAFF
TRBV19,CASSIGDRANEQFF
TRBV30,CAGHRDSAYEQYF
TRBV6-6,CASSYTGFREQYF
TRBV9,CASSADRGIGGYTF